The 9 T cell receptor beta chains listed next were all sequenced from one sample in a study of blood T cell repertoires in COVID-19. Produced via immunoSEQ multiplex PCR; TCRdb's table is partial and in-frame only. The top ten clones hold approximately 0.69% of a sample with around 230,000 clones, about nine tenths of them seen once. Material for sequencing was peripheral blood. Receptors originate from a man between 35 and 55 years old with acute or convalescent COVID-19.

The chain has TRBV3-1 (or the pseudogene TRBV3-2) and TRBJ2-1; D unresolved. V was cut by 4 bases and J by 8 bases, with 18 bases left in between. CDR1 is LGHDT and CDR2 is YNNKEL in the germline V gene (reference sequence). The CDR3 loop spans 15 amino acids. Written as DNA, the CDR3 is TGTGCCAGCAGCCGGCGACTGCAGCGCGGCGATGAGCAGTTCTTC. It translates to CASSRRLQRGDEQFF.

The chain links TRBV7-9 to TRBJ1-1, with 8 bases that match TRBD1. CDR3 size: 15 residues. Germline-derived CDR1 and CDR2 are SEHNR and FQNEAQ (reference sequence). V lost 4 bases and J lost 6; bases outside the gene matches: 10. CDR3: CASSSRTGRIAEAFF. The CDR3 DNA follows: TGTGCCAGCAGCTCAAGGACAGGGCGCATCGCTGAAGCTTTCTTT.

V usage is TRBV24-1 and J usage is TRBJ2-5; D call uncertain. V lost 0 bases and J 5 bases, leaving 9 bases between the germline ends. Germline V lookup: CDR1 KGHDR, CDR2 SFDVKD. The CDR3 is 14 residues long. The CDR3 bases are TGTGCCACCAGTGATTTGCCTCCTCGTGAGACCCAGTACTTC. Protein sequence: CATSDLPPRETQYF.

The genes are TRBV7-9 and TRBJ1-5; D is perhaps TRBD1 (6 bases). V lost 5 bases to trimming and J lost 3 bases, with 11 bases between them. The CDR3 extends over 14 amino acids. The germline CDR1 and CDR2 sequences are SEHNR and FQNEAQ (reference sequence). CDR3 nucleotide sequence: TGTGCCAGCAGCGCCGGGACAAACAATCAGCCCCAGCATTTT. Translating gives CASSAGTNNQPQHF.

The gene calls are TRBV29-1 and TRBJ1-2; 8 nucleotides align to TRBD1. V was pared by 6 bases and J by 1 base, with 7 bases of the junction left unmatched. There are 14 residues in the CDR3. From germline, CDR1 is SQVTM and CDR2 ANQGSEA. CDR3 protein: CSVHDRGNNYGYTF. CDR3 DNA: TGCAGCGTCCACGACAGGGGAAATAACTATGGCTACACCTTC.

The chain couples TRBV6-1 to TRBJ1-2, with D possibly being TRBD1 (5 bases). The V end was cut by 2 bases, the J end by 4 bases, with 14 bases between. Germline-derived CDR1 and CDR2 are MNHNS and SASEGT. This CDR3 comprises 15 residues. The CDR3 sequence is CASSEQGIFSYGYTF. Here the CDR3 DNA reads TGTGCCAGCAGTGAACAGGGAATTTTTAGCTATGGCTACACCTTC.

V gene TRBV29-1 combines with J gene TRBJ1-1; D is unclear. Germline CDR1 and CDR2: SQVTM and ANQGSEA. The ends were cut back, 4 bases at V and 1 base at J, with 16 bases in the middle. The CDR3 is 15 amino acids. The CDR3 nucleotides are TGCAGCGTTGGGAGGGATCGACAAGCGAACACTGAAGCTTTCTTT. As protein: CSVGRDRQANTEAFF.

CDR3 bases: TGCGCCAGCAGTGACCCTAACACTGAAGCTTTCTTT. Translating gives CASSDPNTEAFF. The J gene is TRBJ1-1, the V gene TRBV10-2; no clear D gene. CDR3 length: 12 residues. V was cut by 3 bases and J by 2 bases, with 4 bases left in between. Germline CDR1 reads WSHSY; CDR2 reads SAAADI.

The genes are TRBV5-4 and TRBJ1-1; TRBD1 might be the D (5 bases). Germline CDR1 is SGHNT and CDR2 is YYREEE (reference sequence). The CDR3 sequence is 14 residues long. V was pared by 0 bases and J by 6 bases, with 12 bases between. CDR3 in amino acids: CASSLDAGRAEAFF. CDR3 nucleotides: TGTGCCAGCAGCTTGGACGCAGGGCGCGCTGAAGCTTTCTTT.